The following is a TCR beta chain sequence with its context. Other DNA sequences in the sample encode the same CDR3. These data originate in a study of blood T cell repertoires in COVID-19. Assay: immunoSEQ multiplex PCR; the TCRdb copy retains only in-frame clones and omits some. The data contain tens of thousands of clones, 70% to 90% of them singletons. The CDR3 has 16 amino acids. J lost 2 bases, V lost 1 base, and 6 bases had no gene match. CDR1 is LGHNA, CDR2 YNFKEQ, per germline. The sequence was collected from a woman of 80 years or more with COVID-19, enrolled during active disease. V gene TRBV4-2 combines with J gene TRBJ2-5; 8 positions agree with TRBD2. Sequences were obtained from peripheral blood. CDR3 protein: CASSQGGGRPQETQYF. The CDR3 bases are TGTGCCAGCAGCCAAGGGGGCGGGAGGCCACAAGAGACCCAGTACTTC.